The present T cell receptor beta chain was sequenced within a study of CD8 T cells in Susac syndrome. Those who served as multiple sclerosis controls were treatment-naive patients with stable or active relapsing-remitting disease. Through negative isolation, CD4+ and CD8+ T cells were obtained, while TEMRA cells were enriched using FACS. This CDR3 region has 12 residues. Losses at the gene ends were 6 bases for V and 7 bases for J; bases not matched to a gene: 4. The V gene's germline CDR1 is MDHEN and CDR2 SYDVKM. Random hexamers were used to reverse transcribe an amount of about 0.5 to 1 ug RNA. A single record per CDR3 protein comes from TCRdb applying MiXCR to the immunoSEQ multiplex PCR reads. Here the sample spans about 160,000 distinct CDR3 sequences, approximately 93% being singletons.

V and J are TRBV28 and TRBJ1-1, with 8 bases that match TRBD1. This TCR derives from a human donor with multiple sclerosis. The specimen was CD4+ T cells from PBMCs. CDR3 loop: CASSGTGGEAFF. Here the CDR3 DNA reads TGTGCCAGCAGCGGGACAGGCGGTGAAGCTTTCTTT.